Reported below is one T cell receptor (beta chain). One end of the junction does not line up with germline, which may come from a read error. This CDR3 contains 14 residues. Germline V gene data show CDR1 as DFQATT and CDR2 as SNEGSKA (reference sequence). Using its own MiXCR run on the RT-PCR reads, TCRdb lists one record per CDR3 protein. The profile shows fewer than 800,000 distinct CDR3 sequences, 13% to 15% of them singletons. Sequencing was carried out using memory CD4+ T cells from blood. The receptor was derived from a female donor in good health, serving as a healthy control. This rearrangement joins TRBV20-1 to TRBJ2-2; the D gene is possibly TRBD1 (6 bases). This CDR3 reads CSARVQGNTGELFF. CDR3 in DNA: TGCAGTGCGAGAGTACAGGGAAACACCGGGGAGCTGTTTTTT.